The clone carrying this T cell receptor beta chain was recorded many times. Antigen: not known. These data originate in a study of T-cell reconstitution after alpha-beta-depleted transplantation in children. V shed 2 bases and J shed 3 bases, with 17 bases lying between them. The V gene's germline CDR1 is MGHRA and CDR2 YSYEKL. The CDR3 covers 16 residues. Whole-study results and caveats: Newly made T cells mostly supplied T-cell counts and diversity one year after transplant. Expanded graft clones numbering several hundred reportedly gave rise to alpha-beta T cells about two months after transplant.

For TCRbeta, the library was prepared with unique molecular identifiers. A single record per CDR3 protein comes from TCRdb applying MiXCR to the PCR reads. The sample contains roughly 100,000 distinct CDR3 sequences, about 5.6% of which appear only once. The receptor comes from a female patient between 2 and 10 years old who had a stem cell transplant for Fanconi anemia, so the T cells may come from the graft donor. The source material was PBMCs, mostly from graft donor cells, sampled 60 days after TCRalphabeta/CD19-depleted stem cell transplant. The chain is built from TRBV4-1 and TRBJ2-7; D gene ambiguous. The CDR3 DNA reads TGCGCCAGCAGCCAATATGTCTTTAACTACTACTACGAGCAGTACTTC. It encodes CASSQYVFNYYYEQYF.